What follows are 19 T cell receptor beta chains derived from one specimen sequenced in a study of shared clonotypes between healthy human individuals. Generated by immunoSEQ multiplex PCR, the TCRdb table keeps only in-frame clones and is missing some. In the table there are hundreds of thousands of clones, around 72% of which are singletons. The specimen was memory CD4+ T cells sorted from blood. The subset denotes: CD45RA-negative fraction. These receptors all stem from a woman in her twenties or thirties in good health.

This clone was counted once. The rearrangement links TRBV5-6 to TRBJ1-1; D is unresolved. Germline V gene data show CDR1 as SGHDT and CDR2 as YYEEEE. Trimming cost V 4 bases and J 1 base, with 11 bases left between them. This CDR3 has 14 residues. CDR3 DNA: TGTGCCAGCAGCACCCTAAACAGGAACACTGAAGCTTTCTTT. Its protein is CASSTLNRNTEAFF.

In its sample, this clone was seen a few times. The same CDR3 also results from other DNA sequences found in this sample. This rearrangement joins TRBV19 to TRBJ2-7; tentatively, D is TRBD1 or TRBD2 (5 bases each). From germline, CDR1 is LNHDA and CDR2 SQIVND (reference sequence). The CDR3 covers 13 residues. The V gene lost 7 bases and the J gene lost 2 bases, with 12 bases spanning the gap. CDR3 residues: CASKRDGTYEQYF. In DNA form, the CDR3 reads TGTGCCAGTAAACGGGACGGGACCTACGAGCAGTACTTC.

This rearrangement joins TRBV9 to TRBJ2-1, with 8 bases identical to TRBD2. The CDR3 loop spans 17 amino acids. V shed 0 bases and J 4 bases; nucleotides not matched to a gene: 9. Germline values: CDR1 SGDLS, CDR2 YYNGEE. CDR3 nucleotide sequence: TGTGCCAGCAGCGTAGGGGTTAGCGGGGTCTATTACAATGAGCAGTTCTTC. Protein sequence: CASSVGVSGVYYNEQFF.

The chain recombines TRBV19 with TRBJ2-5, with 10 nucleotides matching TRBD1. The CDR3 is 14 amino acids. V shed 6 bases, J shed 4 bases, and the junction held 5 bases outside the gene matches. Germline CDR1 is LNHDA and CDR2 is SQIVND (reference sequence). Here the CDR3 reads CASSLGDRGETQYF. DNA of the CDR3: TGTGCCAGTAGCCTCGGGGACAGGGGAGAGACCCAGTACTTC.

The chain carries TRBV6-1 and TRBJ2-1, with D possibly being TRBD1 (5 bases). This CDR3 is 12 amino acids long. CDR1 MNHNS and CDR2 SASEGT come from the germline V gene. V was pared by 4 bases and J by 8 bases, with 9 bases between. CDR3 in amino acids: CASSAWGDEQFF. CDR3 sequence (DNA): TGTGCCAGCAGTGCGTGGGGCGATGAGCAGTTCTTC.

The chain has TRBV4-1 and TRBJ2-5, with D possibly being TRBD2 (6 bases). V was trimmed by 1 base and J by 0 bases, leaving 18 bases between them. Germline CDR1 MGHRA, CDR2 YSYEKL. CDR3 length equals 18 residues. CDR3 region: CASSQVFGTARHQETQYF. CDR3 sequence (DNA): TGCGCCAGCAGCCAAGTATTTGGGACTGCCCGACACCAAGAGACCCAGTACTTC.

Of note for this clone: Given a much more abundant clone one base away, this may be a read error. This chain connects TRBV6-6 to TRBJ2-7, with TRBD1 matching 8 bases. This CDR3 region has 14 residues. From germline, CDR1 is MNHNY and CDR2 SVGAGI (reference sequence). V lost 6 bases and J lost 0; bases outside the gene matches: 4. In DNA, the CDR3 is TGTGCCAGCAGAGTACAGGGGGACTCCTACGAGCAGTACTTC. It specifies CASRVQGDSYEQYF.

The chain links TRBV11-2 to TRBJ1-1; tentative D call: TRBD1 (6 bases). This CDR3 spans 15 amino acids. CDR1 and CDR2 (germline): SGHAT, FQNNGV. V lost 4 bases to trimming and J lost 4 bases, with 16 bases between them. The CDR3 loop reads CASSSGVIVSTEAFF. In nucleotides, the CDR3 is TGTGCCAGCAGCTCAGGGGTAATTGTGAGCACTGAAGCTTTCTTT.

The CDR3 nucleotides are TGTGCCAGCAGCGGGGGAGGATCAGTCGGTTACAATGAGCAGTTCTTC. It codes for CASSGGGSVGYNEQFF. The rearrangement links TRBV5-4 to TRBJ2-1; the D gene is possibly TRBD2 (6 bases). Between the trimmed V and J ends, which lost 4 bases and 4 bases, there was a span of 18 bases. Per germline, CDR1 SGHNT and CDR2 YYREEE (reference sequence). CDR3 length: 16 residues.

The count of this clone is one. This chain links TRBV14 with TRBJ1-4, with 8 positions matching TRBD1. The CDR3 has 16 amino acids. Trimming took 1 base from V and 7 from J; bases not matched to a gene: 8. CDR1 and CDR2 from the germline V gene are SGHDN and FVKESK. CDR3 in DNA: TGTGCCAGCAGCCAAGGGGCAGGGGGCGCACTTGAAAAACTGTTTTTT. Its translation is CASSQGAGGALEKLFF.

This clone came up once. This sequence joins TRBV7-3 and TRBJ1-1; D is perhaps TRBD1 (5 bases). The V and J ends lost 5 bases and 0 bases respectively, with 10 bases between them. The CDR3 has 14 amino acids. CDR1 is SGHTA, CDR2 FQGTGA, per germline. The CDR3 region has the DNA TGTGCCAGCAGCCTAGACAGAATGAACACTGAAGCTTTCTTT. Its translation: CASSLDRMNTEAFF.

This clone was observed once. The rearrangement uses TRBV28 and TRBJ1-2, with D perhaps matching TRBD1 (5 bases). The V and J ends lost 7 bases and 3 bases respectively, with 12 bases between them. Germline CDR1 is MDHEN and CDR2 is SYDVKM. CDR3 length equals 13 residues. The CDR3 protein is CASNAGQDYGYTF. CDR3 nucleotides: TGTGCCAGCAATGCAGGACAAGACTATGGCTACACCTTC.

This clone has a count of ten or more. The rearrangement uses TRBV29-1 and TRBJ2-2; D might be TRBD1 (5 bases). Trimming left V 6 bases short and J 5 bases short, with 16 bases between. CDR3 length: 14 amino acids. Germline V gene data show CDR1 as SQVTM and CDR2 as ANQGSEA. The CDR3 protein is CSVQTVFGTGELFF. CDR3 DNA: TGCAGCGTGCAGACAGTCTTTGGGACCGGGGAGCTGTTTTTT.

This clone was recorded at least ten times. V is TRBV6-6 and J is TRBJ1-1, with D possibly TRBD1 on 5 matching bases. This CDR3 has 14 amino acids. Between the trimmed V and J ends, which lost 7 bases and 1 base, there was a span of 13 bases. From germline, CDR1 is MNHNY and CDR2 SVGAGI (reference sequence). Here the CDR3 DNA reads TGTGCCAGCACATTCGAAAGGGGGAACACTGAAGCTTTCTTT. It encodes CASTFERGNTEAFF.

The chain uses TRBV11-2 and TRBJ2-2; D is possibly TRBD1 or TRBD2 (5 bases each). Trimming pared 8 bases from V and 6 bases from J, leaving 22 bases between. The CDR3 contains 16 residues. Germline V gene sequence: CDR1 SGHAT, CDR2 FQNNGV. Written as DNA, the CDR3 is TGTGCCAGCGACCAAGCCCAGGGACGTCTTCCCGGGGAGCTGTTTTTT. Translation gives CASDQAQGRLPGELFF.

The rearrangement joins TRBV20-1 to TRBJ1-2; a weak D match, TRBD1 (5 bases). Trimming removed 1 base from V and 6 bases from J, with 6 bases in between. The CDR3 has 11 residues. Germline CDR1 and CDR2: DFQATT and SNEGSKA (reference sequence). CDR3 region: CSARGGNGYTF. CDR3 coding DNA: TGCAGTGCTAGAGGGGGGAATGGCTACACCTTC.

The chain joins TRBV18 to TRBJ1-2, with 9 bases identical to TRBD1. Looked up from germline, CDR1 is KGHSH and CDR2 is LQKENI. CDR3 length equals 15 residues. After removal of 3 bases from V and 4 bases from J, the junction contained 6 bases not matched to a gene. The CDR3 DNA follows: TGTGCCAGCTCACCGTCACAGGGGGCCGGCTATGGCTACACCTTC. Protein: CASSPSQGAGYGYTF.

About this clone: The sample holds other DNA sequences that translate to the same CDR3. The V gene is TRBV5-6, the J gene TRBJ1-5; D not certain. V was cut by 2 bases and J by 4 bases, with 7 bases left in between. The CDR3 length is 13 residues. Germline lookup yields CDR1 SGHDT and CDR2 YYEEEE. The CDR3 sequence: CASSLRGNQPQHF. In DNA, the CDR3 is TGTGCCAGCAGCTTACGGGGTAATCAGCCCCAGCATTTT.

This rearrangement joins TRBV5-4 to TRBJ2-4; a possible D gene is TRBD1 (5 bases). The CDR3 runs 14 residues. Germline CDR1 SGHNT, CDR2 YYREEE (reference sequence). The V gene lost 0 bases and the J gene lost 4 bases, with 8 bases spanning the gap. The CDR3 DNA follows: TGTGCCAGCAGCTTGGGACAGATAAAAAACATTCAGTACTTC. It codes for CASSLGQIKNIQYF.